The clone carrying this T cell receptor (beta chain) was picked up one time. What it binds is unknown. Clones were read by immunoSEQ multiplex PCR, and TCRdb kept only the in-frame ones, dropping some. Of roughly 2.4 million clones listed, approximately 94% are singletons. This CDR3 has 15 amino acids. CDR1 and CDR2 (germline): WNHNN, SYGVQD (reference sequence). Trimming removed 0 bases from V and 5 bases from J, with 14 bases in between. Naive CD4+ cells were CD45RA-selected; the remaining cells were memory. These data belong to a study of shared clonotypes between healthy human individuals. Turning to the study itself: Donors consisted of two women and a few men between 18 and 49.

Overall study results and limits: A handful of donors had around 5.5% of their naive CD4 clonotypes in common. Incomplete sequencing of sorted subsets was indicated by rarefaction despite large depth.

Sequences were obtained from naive CD4+ T cells sorted from blood. The subset here: CD45RA+ positively selected. This sequence was found in a young man in good health. The rearrangement links TRBV10-1 to TRBJ2-7, with D maybe TRBD1 (5 bases). CDR3 nucleotide sequence: TGCGCCAGCAGTGAGTCGAAAGGGGCGCTCAACGAGCAGTACTTC. Its translation: CASSESKGALNEQYF.